These 31 T cell receptor beta chains share one sample of origin, sequenced in a study of shared clonotypes between healthy human individuals. Libraries were prepared by immunoSEQ multiplex PCR; TCRdb keeps only in-frame clonotypes and omits some of them. Here the sample spans some 1,400,000 clones, roughly 96% being singletons. The sample taken for sequencing was naive CD4+ T cells sorted from blood. The subset denotes: CD45RA+ positively selected. These TCRs come from a man aged 30 to 39 in good health.

V gene TRBV6-4 combines with J gene TRBJ2-3; tentative D call: TRBD2 (6 bases). The ends were cut back, 2 bases at V and 3 bases at J, with 15 bases in the middle. Germline V CDR1 and CDR2: MRHNA, SNTAGT. The CDR3 length is 16 residues. The CDR3 sequence: CASSDAFLAVTDTQYF. The CDR3 coding sequence is TGTGCCAGCAGTGACGCGTTTTTAGCGGTAACAGATACGCAGTATTTT.

The CDR3 DNA follows: TGTGCCACCAAGATAAGCGGGAGGGAGTACACCGGGGAGCTGTTTTTT. Its translation is CATKISGREYTGELFF. V is TRBV19 and J is TRBJ2-2, with 10 bases lining up with TRBD2. The CDR3 extends over 16 amino acids. Germline CDR1 and CDR2: LNHDA and SQIVND (reference sequence). V shed 10 bases and J 3 bases; nucleotides not matched to a gene: 11.

About this clone itself: This same CDR3 is encoded by further DNA sequences in the sample. The V gene is TRBV9, the J gene TRBJ1-1; D might be TRBD1 (5 bases). Germline assignment: CDR1 SGDLS and CDR2 YYNGEE. V gave up 0 bases and J gave up 7 bases, with 7 bases separating them. This CDR3 has 12 residues. The CDR3 DNA reads TGTGCCAGCAGCGTAGGTAGGGGTGAAGCTTTCTTT. Amino acid sequence: CASSVGRGEAFF.

About this clone itself: The same CDR3 is also encoded by other DNA sequences in this sample. The rearrangement joins TRBV5-1 to TRBJ2-1, with 9 bases lining up with TRBD1. The CDR3 contains 13 residues. The V and J ends lost 5 bases and 7 bases, in that order; junction bases with no gene match: 4. CDR1 and CDR2 from the germline V gene are SGHRS and YFSETQ. In DNA, the CDR3 is TGCGCCAGCAGACAGGGGGCAGGTAATGAGCAGTTCTTC. Amino acid sequence: CASRQGAGNEQFF.

This chain joins TRBV27 and TRBJ2-1; D not resolved. This CDR3 comprises 12 residues. Trimming pared 6 bases from V and 4 bases from J, leaving 7 bases between. Germline V lookup: CDR1 MNHEY, CDR2 SMNVEV (reference sequence). CDR3 loop: CASSRDYNEQFF. DNA for the CDR3: TGTGCCAGCAGCAGAGATTACAATGAGCAGTTCTTC.

The rearrangement joins TRBV29-1 to TRBJ1-5; 7 positions agree with TRBD1. The CDR3 runs to 13 residues. Germline lookup yields CDR1 SQVTM and CDR2 ANQGSEA. Germline trimming cut 7 bases from V and 5 bases from J; bases unmatched to any gene: 8. This CDR3 is CSAKQGLDQPQHF. Here the CDR3 DNA reads TGCAGCGCTAAACAGGGGTTGGATCAGCCCCAGCATTTT.

This chain uses TRBV19 with TRBJ1-5, with 7 bases fitting TRBD1. This CDR3 contains 16 residues. Trimming took 3 bases from V and 4 from J; bases not matched to a gene: 9. Germline CDR1 and CDR2: LNHDA and SQIVND (reference sequence). The CDR3 protein is CASSIEIRDRNQPQHF. The CDR3 DNA is TGTGCCAGTAGTATCGAGATACGGGACAGAAATCAGCCCCAGCATTTT.

The CDR3 bases are TGTGCCAGCCGGGCAGTAGACAATGAGCAGTTCTTC. It is translated as CASRAVDNEQFF. The chain recombines TRBV19 with TRBJ2-1, with unresolved D. This CDR3 comprises 12 residues. Trimming took off 9 bases at V and 5 bases at J, with 11 bases between the two ends. Germline V gene sequence: CDR1 LNHDA, CDR2 SQIVND (reference sequence).

This clone appeared a single time. At the DNA level, this CDR3 is encoded by other sequences in the same sample as well. This chain connects TRBV29-1 to TRBJ2-7; maybe TRBD2 (5 bases). V gave up 7 bases and J gave up 3 bases, with 7 bases separating them. Germline V gene sequence: CDR1 SQVTM, CDR2 ANQGSEA. The CDR3 sequence is 10 residues long. The CDR3 loop reads CSGGDYEQYF. The DNA of the CDR3 is TGCAGCGGGGGAGACTACGAGCAGTACTTC.

The chain carries TRBV7-2 and TRBJ2-1; no definite D call. The CDR3 contains 12 residues. The V end was cut by 3 bases, the J end by 15 bases, with 15 bases between. Germline CDR1 is SGHTA and CDR2 is FQGNSA. The CDR3 bases are TGTGCCAGCAGCTTCCTAGGCCATGATTGGTTCTTC. Its protein is CASSFLGHDWFF.

This chain joins TRBV7-8 and TRBJ2-1, with 10 positions matching TRBD2. Per germline, CDR1 SGHVS and CDR2 FQNEAQ. The CDR3 extends over 16 amino acids. V shed 5 bases and J 4 bases; nucleotides not matched to a gene: 8. The CDR3 here is CASSPYLAGAYNEQFF. The CDR3 DNA reads TGTGCCAGCAGCCCCTACCTAGCGGGAGCTTACAATGAGCAGTTCTTC. Full variable domain (missing parts from reference TRBV7-8 and TRBJ2-1): GAGVSQSPRYKVAKRGQDVALRCDPISGHVSLFWYQQALGQGPEFLTYFQNEAQLDKSGLPSDRFFAERPEGSVSTLKIQRTQQEDSAVYLCASSPYLAGAYNEQFFGPGTRLTVL.

The chain couples TRBV29-1 to TRBJ2-5; possible D gene TRBD2, 6 bases. V was cut by 4 bases and J by 7 bases, with 10 bases left in between. This CDR3 contains 11 residues. Germline V lookup: CDR1 SQVTM, CDR2 ANQGSEA. This CDR3 reads CSVGDWPTQYF. The CDR3 DNA sequence: TGCAGCGTTGGGGACTGGCCGACCCAGTACTTC.

On this clone itself: Additional DNA sequences in this sample encode the identical CDR3. The chain carries TRBV9 and TRBJ1-2; no firm D call. The germline CDR1 and CDR2 sequences are SGDLS and YYNGEE. The V end was cut by 0 bases, the J end by 5 bases, with 8 bases between. CDR3 length: 13 amino acids. The CDR3, as DNA: TGTGCCAGCAGCGTAGACGGGAGGTATGGCTACACCTTC. It translates to CASSVDGRYGYTF.

This sequence joins TRBV6-5 and TRBJ2-1; no firm D call. This CDR3 contains 13 residues. Trimming removed 11 bases from V and 5 bases from J, with 16 bases in between. CDR1 MNHEY and CDR2 SVGAGI come from the germline V gene. The CDR3: CAVRRWQNNEQFF. CDR3 DNA sequence: TGTGCCGTAAGACGGTGGCAAAACAATGAGCAGTTCTTC.

The chain uses TRBV11-3 and TRBJ2-3; 10 bases agree with TRBD2. The germline V gene encodes CDR1 SGHNT and CDR2 YENEEA. This CDR3 has 16 residues. After removal of 5 bases from V and 4 bases from J, the junction contained 9 bases not matched to a gene. CDR3 DNA sequence: TGTGCCAGCAGCCCTCTAGCGGGAGTGGGGTCAGATACGCAGTATTTT. Translation: CASSPLAGVGSDTQYF.

The CDR3 DNA reads TGTGCCAGCAGCCCCGAATCCTCCTACGAGCAGTACTTC. Translated: CASSPESSYEQYF. The chain employs TRBV7-9 and TRBJ2-7; D ambiguous. Germline V gives CDR1 SEHNR, CDR2 FQNEAQ (reference sequence). There are 13 residues in the CDR3. The V gene lost 5 bases and the J gene lost 0 bases, with 8 bases spanning the gap.

This clone showed up just a few times. V is TRBV27 and J is TRBJ1-2; no reliable D call. Germline values: CDR1 MNHEY, CDR2 SMNVEV (reference sequence). V was pared by 5 bases and J by 2 bases, with 12 bases between. This CDR3 is 14 amino acids long. Here the CDR3 DNA reads TGTGCCAGCAGTCAACTGGCGACGAACTATGGCTACACCTTC. It encodes CASSQLATNYGYTF.

This chain joins TRBV18 and TRBJ2-1; D tentatively reads TRBD1 or TRBD2 (5 bases each). Germline CDR1 and CDR2: KGHSH and LQKENI. The length of the CDR3 is 14 residues. V dropped 3 bases and J dropped 5 bases, with 11 bases sitting between them. CDR3 loop: CASSPSLGHNEQFF. CDR3 bases: TGTGCCAGCTCACCTAGTCTGGGACACAATGAGCAGTTCTTC.

The chain links TRBV5-1 to TRBJ2-7; D is tentatively TRBD1 or TRBD2 (5 bases each). The CDR3 contains 17 residues. The V gene lost 0 bases and the J gene lost 2 bases, with 18 bases spanning the gap. Germline assignment: CDR1 SGHRS and CDR2 YFSETQ. This CDR3 reads CASSLEPSGTSPYEQYF. CDR3 DNA: TGCGCCAGCAGCTTGGAACCCTCAGGGACCTCCCCCTACGAGCAGTACTTC.

To note about this clone: Other DNA sequences in this sample translate to the same CDR3. The V gene is TRBV29-1, the J gene TRBJ2-5; D is unclear. V gave up 4 bases and J gave up 4 bases, with 4 bases separating them. This CDR3 contains 10 residues. The germline CDR1 and CDR2 sequences are SQVTM and ANQGSEA. CDR3: CSVAGETQYF. CDR3 nucleotide sequence: TGCAGCGTTGCAGGAGAGACCCAGTACTTC.

To note about this clone: Distinct nucleotide sequences in the sample also encode this CDR3. The chain combines TRBV29-1 with TRBJ2-5; D assignment may be TRBD1 or TRBD2 (6 bases each). The CDR3 extends over 12 amino acids. The germline V gene has CDR1 SQVTM and CDR2 ANQGSEA. The germline V and J ends were trimmed by 4 bases and 5 bases, with 11 bases remaining between them. The CDR3 region has the DNA TGCAGCGTTGCCGGGGGCCCTGAGACCCAGTACTTC. Its translation is CSVAGGPETQYF.

The chain combines TRBV9 with TRBJ2-2, with 7 bases that match TRBD1. J gave up 10 bases and V 1 base, and 7 bases lay outside the gene matches. CDR3 length equals 14 residues. CDR1 SGDLS and CDR2 YYNGEE come from the germline V gene. CDR3 sequence reads: CASSVRGPRAELFF. The CDR3, as DNA: TGTGCCAGCAGCGTAAGGGGGCCACGGGCGGAGCTGTTTTTT.

The V call is TRBV15, the J call TRBJ2-1; TRBD2 matches 12 bases. Germline V CDR1 and CDR2: LNHNV, YYDKDF (reference sequence). The CDR3 runs 16 residues. V lost 2 bases and J lost 8; bases outside the gene matches: 7. The CDR3 DNA reads TGTGCCACCAGCAGACGACTAGCGGGAGCCTTGGATGAGCAGTTCTTC. This sequence encodes CATSRRLAGALDEQFF.

This clone was seen a single time. The chain couples TRBV28 to TRBJ1-2; D gene uncertain. Germline V CDR1 and CDR2: MDHEN, SYDVKM. The CDR3 length is 13 residues. Between the trimmed V and J ends, which lost 1 base and 2 bases, there was a span of 5 bases. CDR3 nucleotides: TGTGCCAGCAGTTTATCCAGGAACTATGGCTACACCTTC. Protein sequence: CASSLSRNYGYTF.

In regard to this clone: This sample also contains other DNA sequences that code for the same CDR3. The chain combines TRBV9 with TRBJ2-1; TRBD2 is a possible D gene (5 bases). Trimming stripped 0 bases from V and 9 bases from J, with 7 bases between. CDR1 and CDR2 (germline): SGDLS, YYNGEE. The CDR3 has 12 amino acids. Here the CDR3 reads CASSVAAGEQFF. CDR3 coding DNA: TGTGCCAGCAGCGTAGCCGCGGGTGAGCAGTTCTTC.

The CDR3, as DNA: TGTGCCAGTAGTATCCGGACAGCCTCTGGAAACACCATATATTTT. Encoded protein: CASSIRTASGNTIYF. The J gene is TRBJ1-3, the V gene TRBV19; TRBD1 is a possible D gene (6 bases). The germline gives CDR1 LNHDA, CDR2 SQIVND (reference sequence). CDR3 length equals 15 residues. With 3 bases removed from V and 0 bases from J, the gap between germline ends came to 9 bases.

CDR3 nucleotides: TGTGCCTGGACTTCCTTGGGTACGCAGTATTTT. This encodes CAWTSLGTQYF. The chain carries TRBV30 and TRBJ2-3; D unresolved. V lost 4 bases, J lost 8 bases, and 10 bases lay in between. Germline lookup yields CDR1 GTSNPN and CDR2 SVGIG (reference sequence). The length of the CDR3 is 11 residues.

V usage is TRBV11-2 and J usage is TRBJ2-5, with D possibly being TRBD1 or TRBD2 (6 bases each). This CDR3 region has 16 residues. Between the trimmed V and J ends, which lost 8 bases and 4 bases, there was a span of 23 bases. CDR1 SGHAT and CDR2 FQNNGV come from the germline V gene. CDR3 residues: CASRMGGGRFGETQYF. CDR3 sequence (DNA): TGTGCCAGCCGCATGGGGGGCGGAAGGTTCGGAGAGACCCAGTACTTC. The whole variable domain, remainder taken from reference TRBV11-2 and TRBJ2-5, is EAGVAQSPRYKIIEKRQSVAFWCNPISGHATLYWYQQILGQGPKLLIQFQNNGVVDDSQLPKDRFSAERLKGVDSTLKIQPAKLEDSAVYLCASRMGGGRFGETQYFGPGTRLLVL.

V gene TRBV4-3 combines with J gene TRBJ2-2; TRBD2 matches 14 bases. The CDR3 loop spans 20 amino acids. Unmatched junction bases numbered 11, after V lost 1 base and J lost 4 bases. Looked up from germline, CDR1 is LGHNA and CDR2 is YSLEER. In DNA, the CDR3 is TGCGCCAGCAGCCAAGTCCTTACGACTAGCGGGAGGGCCTCCACCGGGGAGCTGTTTTTT. Protein: CASSQVLTTSGRASTGELFF.

The chain has TRBV4-3 and TRBJ1-3; D is undetermined. CDR3 length: 14 amino acids. Germline lookup yields CDR1 LGHNA and CDR2 YSLEER. V shed 3 bases and J shed 4 bases, with 10 bases lying between them. The CDR3 sequence: CASSHGKSGNTIYF. DNA of the CDR3: TGCGCCAGCAGCCATGGGAAGTCGGGAAACACCATATATTTT.

The V call is TRBV5-1, the J call TRBJ2-2, with 11 bases identical to TRBD2. The CDR3 loop spans 18 amino acids. J was trimmed by 1 base and V by 3 bases; bases with no gene match: 8. Germline V gene lookup returns CDR1 SGHRS and CDR2 YFSETQ. The CDR3 DNA is TGCGCCAGCAGCTCGGGACTAGCGGTTATCTGGAACACCGGGGAGCTGTTTTTT. This gives the protein CASSSGLAVIWNTGELFF.